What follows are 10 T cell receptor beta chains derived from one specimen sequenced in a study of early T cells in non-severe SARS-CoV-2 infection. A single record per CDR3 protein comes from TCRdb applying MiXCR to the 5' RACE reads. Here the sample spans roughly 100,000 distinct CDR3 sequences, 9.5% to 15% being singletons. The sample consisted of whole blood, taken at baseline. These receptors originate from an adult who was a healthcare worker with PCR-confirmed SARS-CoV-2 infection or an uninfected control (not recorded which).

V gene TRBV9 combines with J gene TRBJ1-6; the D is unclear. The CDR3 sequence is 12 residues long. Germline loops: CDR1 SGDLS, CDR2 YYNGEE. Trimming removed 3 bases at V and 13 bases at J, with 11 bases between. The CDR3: CASSAITGPLHF. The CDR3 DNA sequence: TGTGCCAGCAGCGCCATAACCGGGCCCCTCCACTTT. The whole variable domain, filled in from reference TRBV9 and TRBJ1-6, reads DSGVTQTPKHLITATGQRVTLRCSPRSGDLSVYWYQQSLDQGLQFLIQYYNGEERAKGNILERFSAQQFPDLHSELNLSSLELGDSALYFCASSAITGPLHFGNGTRLTVT.

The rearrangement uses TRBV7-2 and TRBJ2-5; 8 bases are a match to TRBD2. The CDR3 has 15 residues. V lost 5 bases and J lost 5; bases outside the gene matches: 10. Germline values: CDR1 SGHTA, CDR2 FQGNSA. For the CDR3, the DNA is TGTGCCAGCAGCATCCGGACTAGCCGCCCCGAGACCCAGTACTTC. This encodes CASSIRTSRPETQYF.

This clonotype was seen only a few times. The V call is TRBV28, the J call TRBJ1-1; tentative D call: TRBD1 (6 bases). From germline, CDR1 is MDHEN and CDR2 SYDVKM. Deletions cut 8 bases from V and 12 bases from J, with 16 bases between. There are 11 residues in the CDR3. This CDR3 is CASSVFRGSFF. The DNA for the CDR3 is TGTGCCAGCTCGGTCTTTAGGGGGTCTTTCTTT.

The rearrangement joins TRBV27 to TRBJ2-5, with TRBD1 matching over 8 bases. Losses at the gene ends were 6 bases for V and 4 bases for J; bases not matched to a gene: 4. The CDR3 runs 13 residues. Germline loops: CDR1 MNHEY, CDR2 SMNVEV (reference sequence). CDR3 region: CASRLTGAETQYF. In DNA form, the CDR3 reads TGTGCCAGCAGACTGACAGGGGCAGAGACCCAGTACTTC.

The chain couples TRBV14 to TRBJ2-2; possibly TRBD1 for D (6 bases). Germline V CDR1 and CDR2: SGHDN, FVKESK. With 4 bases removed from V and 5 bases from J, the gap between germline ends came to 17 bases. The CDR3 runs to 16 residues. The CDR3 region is CASSLDRKMGTGELFF. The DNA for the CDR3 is TGTGCCAGCAGCCTAGACAGGAAGATGGGGACCGGGGAGCTGTTTTTT.

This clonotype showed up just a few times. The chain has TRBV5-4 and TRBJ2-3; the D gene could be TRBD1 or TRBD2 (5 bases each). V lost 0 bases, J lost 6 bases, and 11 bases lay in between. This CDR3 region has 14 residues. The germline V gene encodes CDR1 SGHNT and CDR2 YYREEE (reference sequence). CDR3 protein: CASSLEVWGDTQYF. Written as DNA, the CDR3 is TGTGCCAGCAGCTTGGAAGTATGGGGGGATACGCAGTATTTT.

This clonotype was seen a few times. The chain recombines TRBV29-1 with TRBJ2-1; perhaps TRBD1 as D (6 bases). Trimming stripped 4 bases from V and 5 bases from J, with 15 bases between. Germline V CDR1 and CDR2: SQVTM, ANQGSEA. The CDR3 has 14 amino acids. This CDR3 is CSVVPTGINNEQFF. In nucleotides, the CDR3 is TGCAGCGTTGTCCCAACAGGGATCAACAATGAGCAGTTCTTC.

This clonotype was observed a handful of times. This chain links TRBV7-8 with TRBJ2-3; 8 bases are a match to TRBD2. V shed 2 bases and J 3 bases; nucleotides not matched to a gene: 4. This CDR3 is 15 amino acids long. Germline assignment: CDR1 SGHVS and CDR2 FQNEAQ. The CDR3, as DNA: TGTGCCAGCAGCTTAAGCGGGGGACCTACAGATACGCAGTATTTT. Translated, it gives CASSLSGGPTDTQYF.

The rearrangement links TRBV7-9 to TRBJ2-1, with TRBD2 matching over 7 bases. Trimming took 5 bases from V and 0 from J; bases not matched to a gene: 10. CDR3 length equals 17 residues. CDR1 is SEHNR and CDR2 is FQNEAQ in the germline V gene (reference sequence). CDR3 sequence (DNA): TGTGCCAGCAGCCCGGAGCGGGGAGCACTCTCCTACAATGAGCAGTTCTTC. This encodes CASSPERGALSYNEQFF.

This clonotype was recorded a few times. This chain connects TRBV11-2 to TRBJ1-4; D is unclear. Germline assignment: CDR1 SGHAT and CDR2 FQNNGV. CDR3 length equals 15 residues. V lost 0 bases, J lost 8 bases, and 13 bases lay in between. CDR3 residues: CASSLDILKYEKLFF. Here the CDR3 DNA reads TGTGCCAGCAGCTTAGATATTTTGAAGTACGAAAAACTGTTTTTT.